These 19 T cell receptor beta chains share one sample of origin, sequenced in a study of blood T cell repertoires in COVID-19. Repertoires were generated with immunoSEQ multiplex PCR, while TCRdb's copy carries only in-frame clones and drops some. Seen here are about 150,000 clones, around four fifths observed once, and the top ten hold 6.2%. Sequencing used PBMCs or T cells enriched from blood (not recorded which). These receptors originate from a woman aged 40 to 50 who had recovered from COVID-19.

The genes are TRBV13 and TRBJ2-7, with D perhaps TRBD1 (6 bases). Trimming removed 6 bases at V and 6 bases at J, with 15 bases between. The CDR3 spans 13 residues. Germline assignment: CDR1 PRHDT and CDR2 FYEKMQ (reference sequence). The CDR3: CASRKAGVGEQYF. CDR3 coding DNA: TGTGCCAGCAGAAAGGCAGGGGTCGGCGAGCAGTACTTC. Complete variable domain (other parts from reference TRBV13 and TRBJ2-7): AAGVIQSPRHLIKEKRETATLKCYPIPRHDTVYWYQQGPGQDPQFLISFYEKMQSDKGSIPDRFSAQQFSDYHSELNMSSLELGDSALYFCASRKAGVGEQYFGPGTRLTVT.

V usage is TRBV9 and J usage is TRBJ1-2, with D perhaps matching TRBD1 (5 bases). Germline V gene data show CDR1 as SGDLS and CDR2 as YYNGEE. Trimming removed 4 bases at V and 4 bases at J, with 14 bases between. This CDR3 has 14 amino acids. The CDR3 spells CASSTRQNPYGYTF. CDR3 sequence (DNA): TGTGCCAGCAGCACCCGACAGAATCCCTATGGCTACACCTTC. Based on the CDR3 plus reference TRBV9 and TRBJ1-2, the full variable domain is DSGVTQTPKHLITATGQRVTLRCSPRSGDLSVYWYQQSLDQGLQFLIQYYNGEERAKGNILERFSAQQFPDLHSELNLSSLELGDSALYFCASSTRQNPYGYTFGSGTRLTVV.

The V and J genes are TRBV6-5 and TRBJ1-2; 8 nucleotides align to TRBD1. The CDR3 has 13 residues. J was trimmed by 6 bases and V by 7 bases; bases with no gene match: 7. Germline CDR1 and CDR2: MNHEY and SVGAGI. CDR3 nucleotide sequence: TGTGCCAGCACACGCGGCAGGGGGCATGGCTACACCTTC. It is translated as CASTRGRGHGYTF.

The chain carries TRBV15 and TRBJ2-7; maybe TRBD2 (5 bases). CDR1 LNHNV and CDR2 YYDKDF come from the germline V gene (reference sequence). The CDR3 sequence is 14 residues long. V was cut by 1 base and J by 1 base, with 8 bases left in between. CDR3: CATSRVTGSYEQYF. CDR3 coding DNA: TGTGCCACCAGCAGAGTGACGGGGTCCTACGAGCAGTACTTC.

The chain has TRBV29-1 and TRBJ2-3; TRBD2 matches 8 bases. V trimming: 3 bases; J trimming: 0 bases; junction bases outside the gene matches: 2. This CDR3 region has 14 residues. Germline CDR1 is SQVTM and CDR2 is ANQGSEA. CDR3 nucleotides: TGCAGCGTTGAGGCTAGCGGGAGCACAGATACGCAGTATTTT. Protein sequence: CSVEASGSTDTQYF.

This sequence joins TRBV27 and TRBJ2-7; TRBD1 matches 8 bases. The V gene end was trimmed by 3 bases and the J gene end by 4 bases; junction bases not matched to a gene: 5. CDR1 and CDR2 from the germline V gene are MNHEY and SMNVEV (reference sequence). The CDR3 has 14 amino acids. The CDR3 reads CASSFAGGGYEQYF. In DNA form, the CDR3 reads TGTGCCAGCAGTTTTGCAGGGGGCGGATACGAGCAGTACTTC.

The chain has TRBV6-5 and TRBJ1-1; D is perhaps TRBD1 (6 bases). The germline V gene encodes CDR1 MNHEY and CDR2 SVGAGI. The CDR3 is 11 amino acids. V was pared by 6 bases and J by 8 bases, with 10 bases between. The CDR3 region has the DNA TGTGCCAGCAGCTTCAGGGGAGAAGCTTTCTTT. This translates into CASSFRGEAFF.

CDR3 in amino acids: CASSQDHRTGVFEKLFF. The DNA for the CDR3 is TGTGCCAGCAGCCAAGATCATCGGACAGGGGTGTTTGAAAAACTGTTTTTT. The rearrangement uses TRBV4-2 and TRBJ1-4; 9 bases align to TRBD1. J gave up 7 bases and V 0 bases, and 9 bases lay outside the gene matches. Germline V CDR1 and CDR2: LGHNA, YNFKEQ. The CDR3 runs to 17 residues.

This chain links TRBV30 with TRBJ1-1, with 7 bases that match TRBD1. In germline, CDR1 is GTSNPN, CDR2 SVGIG (reference sequence). The CDR3 loop spans 13 amino acids. Germline trimming cut 1 base from V and 3 bases from J; bases unmatched to any gene: 2. The CDR3 DNA follows: TGTGCCTGGAGTGACAGGGGAGACACTGAAGCTTTCTTT. It is translated as CAWSDRGDTEAFF. The variable domain in full, completed from reference TRBV30 and TRBJ1-1, reads SQTIHQWPATLVQPVGSPLSLECTVEGTSNPNLYWYRQAAGRGLQLLFYSVGIGQISSEVPQNLSASRPQDRQFILSSKKLLLSDSGFYLCAWSDRGDTEAFFGQGTRLTVV.

The chain carries TRBV5-6 and TRBJ2-1, with 7 positions matching TRBD1. V lost 4 bases to trimming and J lost 10 bases; unmatched junction nucleotides: 8. CDR3 length equals 13 residues. The germline V gene encodes CDR1 SGHDT and CDR2 YYEEEE. The CDR3 coding sequence is TGTGCCAGCAGCCGAGACAGGGATGGGGAGCAGTTCTTC. Protein: CASSRDRDGEQFF. Together with reference TRBV5-6 and TRBJ2-1, the CDR3 gives the full variable domain: DAGVTQSPTHLIKTRGQQVTLRCSPKSGHDTVSWYQQALGQGPQFIFQYYEEEERQRGNFPDRFSGHQFPNYSSELNVNALLLGDSALYLCASSRDRDGEQFFGPGTRLTVL.

The V call is TRBV25-1, the J call TRBJ1-1; D possibly corresponds to TRBD1 (6 bases). Trimming removed 4 bases from V and 2 bases from J, with 11 bases in between. CDR1 and CDR2 (germline): MGHDK, SYGVNS. The CDR3 is 14 residues long. CDR3 coding DNA: TGTGCCAGCAGTGGACAGGTCCGCAACACTGAAGCTTTCTTT. Its protein is CASSGQVRNTEAFF. Filled out from reference TRBV25-1 and TRBJ1-1, the complete variable domain reads EADIYQTPRYLVIGTGKKITLECSQTMGHDKMYWYQQDPGMELHLIHYSYGVNSTEKGDLSSESTVSRIRTEHFPLTLESARPSHTSQYLCASSGQVRNTEAFFGQGTRLTVV.

This clone has more than one count but fewer than ten. This chain joins TRBV7-9 and TRBJ1-5; the D is unclear. The CDR3 consists of 12 residues. V lost 5 bases and J lost 4, with 6 bases in between. Germline V gives CDR1 SEHNR, CDR2 FQNEAQ (reference sequence). The CDR3 is CASSASNQPQHF. CDR3 DNA: TGTGCCAGCAGCGCGTCTAATCAGCCCCAGCATTTT.

The chain carries TRBV19 and TRBJ1-5, with TRBD1 identical over 9 bases. This CDR3 is 20 amino acids long. With V trimmed by 3 bases and J by 1 base, 16 bases remained unmatched. In germline, CDR1 is LNHDA, CDR2 SQIVND (reference sequence). In DNA, the CDR3 is TGTGCCAGTAGTATGGGGCCCGGACAGGGGAGAGCGTGGAGCAATCAGCCCCAGCATTTT. Translating gives CASSMGPGQGRAWSNQPQHF.

This clone was found a few times. The CDR3 reads CASRFSGAYNEQFF. For the CDR3, the DNA is TGTGCCAGTCGCTTTAGCGGAGCCTACAATGAGCAGTTCTTC. V gene TRBV19 combines with J gene TRBJ2-1, with D tentatively TRBD2 (6 bases). The germline V gene encodes CDR1 LNHDA and CDR2 SQIVND (reference sequence). Trimming pared 8 bases from V and 2 bases from J, leaving 13 bases between. The CDR3 has 14 residues.

The rearrangement links TRBV4-1 to TRBJ1-2, with D tentatively TRBD1 (5 bases). V lost 1 base, J lost 6 bases, and 12 bases lay in between. The CDR3 has 14 amino acids. The germline gives CDR1 MGHRA, CDR2 YSYEKL. CDR3 nucleotides: TGCGCCAGCAGCCAAGTAGGGACTTCGGATGGCTACACCTTC. Its translation is CASSQVGTSDGYTF.

This chain connects TRBV24-1 to TRBJ2-5; 12 nucleotides agree with TRBD2. The germline V gene has CDR1 KGHDR and CDR2 SFDVKD. The CDR3 has 16 residues. V dropped 7 bases and J dropped 4; count of bases not matched to a gene: 9. The CDR3 DNA reads TGTGCCACCAGACAAGGACTAGCGGGGAGGGGAGAGACCCAGTACTTC. As protein: CATRQGLAGRGETQYF.

The V and J genes are TRBV2 and TRBJ2-2, with D possibly matching TRBD2 (7 bases). There are 15 residues in the CDR3. The germline gives CDR1 SNHLY, CDR2 FYNNEI. V was clipped by 3 bases and J by 3 bases, with 11 bases between them. The CDR3 sequence is CASSEVGGHTGELFF. Here the CDR3 DNA reads TGTGCCAGCAGTGAGGTGGGGGGGCACACCGGGGAGCTGTTTTTT.

The table lists this clone with a count of one. V is TRBV25-1 and J is TRBJ2-2, with 9 bases aligning to TRBD1. There are 16 residues in the CDR3. CDR1 and CDR2 (germline): MGHDK, SYGVNS. Trimming removed 5 bases from V and 4 bases from J; junction bases left unmatched: 8. CDR3 in DNA: TGTGCCAGCAGTTTTCGGGACAGGGATAGCACCGGGGAGCTGTTTTTT. Its protein product is CASSFRDRDSTGELFF.

CDR3 sequence: CASRQFRGEKLFF. DNA for the CDR3: TGTGCCAGCAGACAATTCCGGGGTGAAAAACTGTTTTTT. V is TRBV12-3 or TRBV12-4 and J is TRBJ1-4; D ambiguous. Trimming removed 6 bases from V and 7 bases from J, with 12 bases in between. The CDR3 spans 13 residues.